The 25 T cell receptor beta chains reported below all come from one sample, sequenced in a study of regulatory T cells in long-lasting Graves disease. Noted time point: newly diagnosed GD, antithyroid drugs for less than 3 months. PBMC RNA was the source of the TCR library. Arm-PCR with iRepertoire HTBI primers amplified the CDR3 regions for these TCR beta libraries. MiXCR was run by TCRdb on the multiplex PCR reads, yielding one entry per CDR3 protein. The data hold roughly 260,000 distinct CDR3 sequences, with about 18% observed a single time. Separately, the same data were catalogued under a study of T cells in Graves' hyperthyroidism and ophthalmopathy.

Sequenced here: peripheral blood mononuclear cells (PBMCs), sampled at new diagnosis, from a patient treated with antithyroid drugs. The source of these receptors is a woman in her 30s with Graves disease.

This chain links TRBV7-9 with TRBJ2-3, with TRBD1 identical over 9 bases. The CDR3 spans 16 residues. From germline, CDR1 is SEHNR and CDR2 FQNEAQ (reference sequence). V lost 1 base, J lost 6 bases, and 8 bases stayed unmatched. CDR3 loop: CASSLVGQGPVDTQYF. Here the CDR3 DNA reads TGTGCCAGCAGCTTAGTGGGACAGGGCCCAGTGGATACGCAGTATTTT.

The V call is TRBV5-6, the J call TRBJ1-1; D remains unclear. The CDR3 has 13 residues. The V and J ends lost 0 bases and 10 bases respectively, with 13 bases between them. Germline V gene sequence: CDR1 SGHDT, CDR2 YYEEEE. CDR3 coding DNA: TGTGCCAGCAGCTTGGGGAGCGCAGATGGAGCTTTCTTT. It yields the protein CASSLGSADGAFF.

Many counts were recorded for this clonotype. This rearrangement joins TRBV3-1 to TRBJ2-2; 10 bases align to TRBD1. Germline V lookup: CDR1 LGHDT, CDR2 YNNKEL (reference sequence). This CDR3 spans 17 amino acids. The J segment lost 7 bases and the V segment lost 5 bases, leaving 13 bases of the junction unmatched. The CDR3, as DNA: TGTGCCAGCAGCTCCGTCTCCGGGGACAGGGGTCTCGGGGAGCTGTTTTTT. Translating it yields CASSSVSGDRGLGELFF. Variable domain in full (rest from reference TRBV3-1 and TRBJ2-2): DTAVSQTPKYLVTQMGNDKSIKCEQNLGHDTMYWYKQDSKKFLKIMFSYNNKELIINETVPNRFSPKSPDKAHLNLHINSLELGDSAVYFCASSSVSGDRGLGELFFGEGSRLTVL.

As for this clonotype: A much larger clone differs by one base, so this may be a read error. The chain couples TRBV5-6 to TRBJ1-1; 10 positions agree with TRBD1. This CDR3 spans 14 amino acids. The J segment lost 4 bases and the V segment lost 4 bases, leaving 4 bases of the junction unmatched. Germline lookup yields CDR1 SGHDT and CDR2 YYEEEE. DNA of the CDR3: TGTGCCAGCAGCCTGGGACAGGGGAGCACTGAAGCTTTCTTT. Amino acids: CASSLGQGSTEAFF.

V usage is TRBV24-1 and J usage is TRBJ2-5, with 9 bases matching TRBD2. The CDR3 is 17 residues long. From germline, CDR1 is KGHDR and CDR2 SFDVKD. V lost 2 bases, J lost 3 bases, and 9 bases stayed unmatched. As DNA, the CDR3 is TGTGCCACCAGTGATTCGGCGGGGGGGTTGGGGAAAGAGACCCAGTACTTC. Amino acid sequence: CATSDSAGGLGKETQYF.

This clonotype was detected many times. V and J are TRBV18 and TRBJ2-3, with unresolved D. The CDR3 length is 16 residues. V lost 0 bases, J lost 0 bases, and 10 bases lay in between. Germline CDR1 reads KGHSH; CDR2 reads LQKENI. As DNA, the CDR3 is TGTGCCAGCTCACCACCGTTAGGTGGGAGCACAGATACGCAGTATTTT. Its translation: CASSPPLGGSTDTQYF. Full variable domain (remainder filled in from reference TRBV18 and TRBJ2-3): NAGVMQNPRHLVRRRGQEARLRCSPMKGHSHVYWYRQLPEEGLKFMVYLQKENIIDESGMPKERFSAEFPKEGPSILRIQQVVRGDSAAYFCASSPPLGGSTDTQYFGPGTRLTVL.

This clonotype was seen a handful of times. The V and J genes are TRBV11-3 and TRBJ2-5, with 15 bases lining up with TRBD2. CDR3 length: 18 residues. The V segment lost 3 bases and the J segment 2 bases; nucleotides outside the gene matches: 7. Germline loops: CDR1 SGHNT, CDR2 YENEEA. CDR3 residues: CASSLGLAGGPTQETQYF. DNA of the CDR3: TGTGCCAGCAGCTTGGGACTAGCGGGGGGACCAACTCAAGAGACCCAGTACTTC.

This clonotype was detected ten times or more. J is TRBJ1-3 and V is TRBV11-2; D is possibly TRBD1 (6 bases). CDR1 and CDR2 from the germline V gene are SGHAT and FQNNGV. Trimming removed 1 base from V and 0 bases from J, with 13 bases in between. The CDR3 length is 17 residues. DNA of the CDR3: TGTGCCAGCAGCTTAGCTAAGGGACAACACTCTGGAAACACCATATATTTT. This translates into CASSLAKGQHSGNTIYF.

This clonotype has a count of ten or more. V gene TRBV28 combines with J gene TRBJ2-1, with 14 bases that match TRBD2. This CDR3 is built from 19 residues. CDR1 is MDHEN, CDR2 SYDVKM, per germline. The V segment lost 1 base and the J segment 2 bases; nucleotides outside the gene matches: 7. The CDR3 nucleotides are TGTGCCAGCAGTTTATACGGGACTAGCGGGGGAAGAGCCTACAATGAGCAGTTCTTC. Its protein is CASSLYGTSGGRAYNEQFF. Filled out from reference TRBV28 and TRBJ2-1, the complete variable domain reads DVKVTQSSRYLVKRTGEKVFLECVQDMDHENMFWYRQDPGLGLRLIYFSYDVKMKEKGDIPEGYSVSREKKERFSLILESASTNQTSMYLCASSLYGTSGGRAYNEQFFGPGTRLTVL.

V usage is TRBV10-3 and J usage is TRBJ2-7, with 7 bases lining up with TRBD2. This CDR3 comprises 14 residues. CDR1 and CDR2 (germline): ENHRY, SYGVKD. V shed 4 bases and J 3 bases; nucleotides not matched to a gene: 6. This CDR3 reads CAISVSGRDYEQYF. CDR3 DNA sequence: TGTGCCATCAGTGTCTCGGGGAGGGACTACGAGCAGTACTTC.

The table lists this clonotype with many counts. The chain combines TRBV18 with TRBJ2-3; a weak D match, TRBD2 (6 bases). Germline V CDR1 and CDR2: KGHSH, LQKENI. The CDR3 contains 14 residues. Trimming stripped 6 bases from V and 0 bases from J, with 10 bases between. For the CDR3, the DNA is TGTGCCAGCTCTCCCAGCGGGAGCACAGATACGCAGTATTTT. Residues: CASSPSGSTDTQYF.

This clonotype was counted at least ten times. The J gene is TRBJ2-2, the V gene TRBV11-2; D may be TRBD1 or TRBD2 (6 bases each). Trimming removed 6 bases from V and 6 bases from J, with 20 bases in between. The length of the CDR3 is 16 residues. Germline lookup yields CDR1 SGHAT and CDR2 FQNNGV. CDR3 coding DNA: TGTGCCAGCAGGATTCTACGAGGGGGGCCTGCCGGGGAGCTGTTTTTT. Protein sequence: CASRILRGGPAGELFF. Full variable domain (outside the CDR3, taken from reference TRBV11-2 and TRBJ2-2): EAGVAQSPRYKIIEKRQSVAFWCNPISGHATLYWYQQILGQGPKLLIQFQNNGVVDDSQLPKDRFSAERLKGVDSTLKIQPAKLEDSAVYLCASRILRGGPAGELFFGEGSRLTVL.

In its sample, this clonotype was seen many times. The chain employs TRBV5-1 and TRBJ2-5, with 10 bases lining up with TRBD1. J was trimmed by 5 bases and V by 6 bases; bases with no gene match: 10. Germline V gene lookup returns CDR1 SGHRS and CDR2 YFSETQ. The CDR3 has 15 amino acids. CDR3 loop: CASKTRDRGWETQYF. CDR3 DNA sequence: TGCGCCAGCAAAACCCGGGACAGGGGATGGGAGACCCAGTACTTC.

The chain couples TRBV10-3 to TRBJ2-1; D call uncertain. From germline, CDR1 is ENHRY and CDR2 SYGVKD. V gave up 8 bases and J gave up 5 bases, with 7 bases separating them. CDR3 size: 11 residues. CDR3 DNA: TGTGCCATCGGCGAAGACAATGAGCAGTTCTTC. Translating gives CAIGEDNEQFF.

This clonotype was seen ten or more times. The CDR3 protein is CASSNTDYTDTQYF. The CDR3, as DNA: TGTGCCAGCAGTAATACAGATTACACAGATACGCAGTATTTT. This chain connects TRBV12-3 or TRBV12-4 to TRBJ2-3; D ambiguous. This CDR3 comprises 14 residues. V shed 5 bases and J shed 2 bases, with 11 bases lying between them.

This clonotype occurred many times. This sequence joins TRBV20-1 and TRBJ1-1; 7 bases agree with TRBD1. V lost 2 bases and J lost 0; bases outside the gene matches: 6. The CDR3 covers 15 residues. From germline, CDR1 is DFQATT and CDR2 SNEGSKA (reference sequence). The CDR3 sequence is CSARRPGQLNTEAFF. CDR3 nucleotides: TGCAGTGCTAGACGTCCGGGACAGCTGAACACTGAAGCTTTCTTT.

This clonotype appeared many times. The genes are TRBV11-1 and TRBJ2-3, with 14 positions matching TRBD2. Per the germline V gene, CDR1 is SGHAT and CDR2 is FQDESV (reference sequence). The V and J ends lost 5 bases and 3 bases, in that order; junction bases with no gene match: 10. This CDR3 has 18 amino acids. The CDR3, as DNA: TGTGCCAGCAGCAGCAATTGGGGACTAGCGGGGGAAACAGATACGCAGTATTTT. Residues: CASSSNWGLAGETDTQYF.

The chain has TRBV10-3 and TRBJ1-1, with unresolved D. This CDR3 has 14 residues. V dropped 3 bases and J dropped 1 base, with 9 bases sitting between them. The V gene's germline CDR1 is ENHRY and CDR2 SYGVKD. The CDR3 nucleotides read TGTGCCATCAGTGATTTAGGCCGGAACACTGAAGCTTTCTTT. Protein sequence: CAISDLGRNTEAFF.

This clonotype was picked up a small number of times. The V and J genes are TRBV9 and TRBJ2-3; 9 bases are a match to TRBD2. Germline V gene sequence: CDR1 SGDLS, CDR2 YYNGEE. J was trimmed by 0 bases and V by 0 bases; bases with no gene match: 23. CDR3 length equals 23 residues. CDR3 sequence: CASSVDPVRAGGLLHTSTDTQYF. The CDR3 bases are TGTGCCAGCAGCGTAGATCCTGTGAGAGCGGGGGGACTTCTCCACACTAGCACAGATACGCAGTATTTT.

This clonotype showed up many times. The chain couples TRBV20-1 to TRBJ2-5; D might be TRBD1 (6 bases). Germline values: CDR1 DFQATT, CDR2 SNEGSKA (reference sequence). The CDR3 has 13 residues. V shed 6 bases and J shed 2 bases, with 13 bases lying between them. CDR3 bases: TGCAGTGCCGGGGACCAGGGGCAAGAGACCCAGTACTTC. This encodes CSAGDQGQETQYF.

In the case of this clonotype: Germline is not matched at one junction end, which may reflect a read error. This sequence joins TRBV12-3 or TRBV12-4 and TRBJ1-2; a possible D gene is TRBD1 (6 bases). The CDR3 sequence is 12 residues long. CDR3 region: CASSLGHYGHTF. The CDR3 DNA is TGTGCCAGCAGTTTGGGACACTATGGCCACACCTTC.

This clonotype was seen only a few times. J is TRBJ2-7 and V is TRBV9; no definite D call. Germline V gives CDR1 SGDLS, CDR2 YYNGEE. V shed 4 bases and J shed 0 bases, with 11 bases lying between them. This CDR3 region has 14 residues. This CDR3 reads CASSTRDGSYEQYF. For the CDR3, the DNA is TGTGCCAGCAGCACACGCGACGGCTCCTACGAGCAGTACTTC. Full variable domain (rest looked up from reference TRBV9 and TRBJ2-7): DSGVTQTPKHLITATGQRVTLRCSPRSGDLSVYWYQQSLDQGLQFLIQYYNGEERAKGNILERFSAQQFPDLHSELNLSSLELGDSALYFCASSTRDGSYEQYFGPGTRLTVT.

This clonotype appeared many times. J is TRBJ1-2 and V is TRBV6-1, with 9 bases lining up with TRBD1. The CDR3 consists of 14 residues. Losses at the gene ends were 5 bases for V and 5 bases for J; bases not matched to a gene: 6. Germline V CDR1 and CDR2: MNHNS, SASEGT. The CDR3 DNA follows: TGTGCCAGCAGTCCGGACAGGGGCCTGTATGGCTACACCTTC. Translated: CASSPDRGLYGYTF.

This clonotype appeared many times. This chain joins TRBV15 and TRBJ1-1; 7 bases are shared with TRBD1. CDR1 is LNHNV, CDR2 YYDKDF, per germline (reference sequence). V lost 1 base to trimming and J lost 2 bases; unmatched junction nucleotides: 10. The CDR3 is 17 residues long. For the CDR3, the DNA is TGTGCCACCAGCAGAGCCCTCTTGGGACAGCTAAACACTGAAGCTTTCTTT. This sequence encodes CATSRALLGQLNTEAFF.

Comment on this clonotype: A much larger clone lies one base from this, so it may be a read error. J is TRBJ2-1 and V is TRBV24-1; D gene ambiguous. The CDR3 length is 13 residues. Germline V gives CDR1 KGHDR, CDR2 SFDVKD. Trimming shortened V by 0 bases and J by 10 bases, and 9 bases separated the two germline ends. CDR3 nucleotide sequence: TGTGCCACCAGTGATTTGCATACCTACGAGCAGTTCTTC. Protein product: CATSDLHTYEQFF.